This T cell receptor beta chain came from a study of T cell repertoires in cytomegalovirus infection. Study-level background: TCR beta signatures that were public indicated CMV infection and matching HLA type.

CDR3 size: 16 residues. Trimming removed 3 bases from V and 3 bases from J, with 17 bases in between. TCRdb processed the reads anew with MiXCR; each CDR3 protein has one entry. The data show under 850,000 distinct CDR3 sequences, 35% seen once. This clonotype was detected only a few times. Its antigen is undetermined. Study observations and caveats: Using cumulative public TCR beta family frequency, the authors identified those who carried CMV together with the relevant HLA. HLA-C-restricted CMV clonotypes gave the most frequent clonotype in two of eight donors.

The sequenced sample was PBMCs. This sequence originates from a human donor in good health (CMV status not recorded). Some clones in this sample may be carry-over from other donors' samples. The chain employs TRBV12-3 or TRBV12-4 and TRBJ1-2; D uncertain. The CDR3 protein is CASSFFETGPDYGYTF. CDR3 in DNA: TGTGCCAGCAGTTTTTTCGAAACCGGACCGGACTATGGCTACACCTTC.